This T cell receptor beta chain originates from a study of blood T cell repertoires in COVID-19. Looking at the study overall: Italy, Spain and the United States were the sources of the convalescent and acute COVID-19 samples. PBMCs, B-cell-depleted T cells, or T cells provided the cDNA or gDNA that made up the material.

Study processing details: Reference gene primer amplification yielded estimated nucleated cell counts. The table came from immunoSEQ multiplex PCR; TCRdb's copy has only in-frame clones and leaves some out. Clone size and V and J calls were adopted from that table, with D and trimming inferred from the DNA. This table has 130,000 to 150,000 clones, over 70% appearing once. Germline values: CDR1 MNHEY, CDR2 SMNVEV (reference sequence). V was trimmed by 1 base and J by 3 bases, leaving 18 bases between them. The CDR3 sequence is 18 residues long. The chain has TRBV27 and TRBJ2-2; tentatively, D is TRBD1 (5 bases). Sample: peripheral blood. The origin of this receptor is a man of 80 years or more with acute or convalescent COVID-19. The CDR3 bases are TGTGCCAGCAGTTTATGGGCGGTGGTGCAGGGCGACACCGGGGAGCTGTTTTTT. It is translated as CASSLWAVVQGDTGELFF.